The 14 T cell receptor beta chains listed next were all sequenced from one sample in a study of beta chain features in type 1 diabetes. Regarding the study as a whole: Type 1 diabetes patients showed a moderate but significant shortening of TCRB CDR3s in all four CD4+ subsets.

These receptors' targets are unknown. Since all of the isolated RNA was reverse transcribed, expressed TCRB transcripts were what got sequenced. This table comes from immunoSEQ multiplex PCR, and its TCRdb copy is limited to in-frame clones, with some not included. The data contain about 280,000 clones, over 14% of them seen just once; the ten biggest clones take up approximately 0.015%. The specimen sequenced was naive CD4+ T cells from blood. Receptors originate from a man aged 18 to 30 with type 1 diabetes.

This clone appeared a few times. The chain combines TRBV28 with TRBJ1-5; D is unclear. Germline V gene data show CDR1 as MDHEN and CDR2 as SYDVKM. The CDR3 spans 15 residues. Trimming took 6 bases from V and 7 from J, leaving 19 bases between them. The CDR3 bases are TGTGCCAGCAGCTGGCGTCGTCAGGTCAAACAGCCCCAGCATTTT. Amino acid sequence: CASSWRRQVKQPQHF.

This clone was seen more than once but under ten times. The chain recombines TRBV4-2 with TRBJ2-1; 7 bases align to TRBD2. Germline V gene lookup returns CDR1 LGHNA and CDR2 YNFKEQ. This CDR3 has 16 amino acids. The junction had 6 bases not matched to a gene; V was cut back by 0 bases and J by 4 bases. CDR3 sequence: CASSQEWRGIYNEQFF. The CDR3, as DNA: TGTGCCAGCAGCCAAGAATGGCGGGGGATTTACAATGAGCAGTTCTTC.

A few counts support this clone. V is TRBV5-1 and J is TRBJ2-2; D ambiguous. Germline CDR1 is SGHRS and CDR2 is YFSETQ. Trimming pared 3 bases from V and 0 bases from J, leaving 9 bases between. The CDR3 runs 15 residues. DNA of the CDR3: TGCGCCAGCAGCTCACGGTCCACGAACACCGGGGAGCTGTTTTTT. It translates to CASSSRSTNTGELFF.

The sample holds a few counts of this clone. The gene calls are TRBV7-9 and TRBJ1-2; 9 bases match TRBD1. V was clipped by 7 bases and J by 3 bases; unmatched bases: 12. The CDR3 spans 16 residues. Germline values: CDR1 SEHNR, CDR2 FQNEAQ (reference sequence). The DNA of the CDR3 is TGTGCCAGCAACAATTACCGGGACAGGGAGGACTATGGCTACACCTTC. This translates into CASNNYRDREDYGYTF. Full variable domain (remainder filled in from reference TRBV7-9 and TRBJ1-2): DTGVSQNPRHKITKRGQNVTFRCDPISEHNRLYWYRQTLGQGPEFLTYFQNEAQLEKSRLLSDRFSAERPKGSFSTLEIQRTEQGDSAMYLCASNNYRDREDYGYTFGSGTRLTVV.

This clone was counted a few times. V gene TRBV7-8 combines with J gene TRBJ1-1, with D possibly TRBD1 on 6 matching bases. Trimming pared 5 bases from V and 6 bases from J, leaving 16 bases between. This CDR3 contains 14 residues. In germline, CDR1 is SGHVS, CDR2 FQNEAQ. The CDR3 DNA is TGTGCCAGCAGCCTCAACAGGGATAAGGCTGAAGCTTTCTTT. It encodes CASSLNRDKAEAFF.

J is TRBJ1-4 and V is TRBV29-1, with D perhaps matching TRBD1 (5 bases). The CDR3 is 12 amino acids. V shed 7 bases and J shed 6 bases, with 12 bases lying between them. Germline-derived CDR1 and CDR2 are SQVTM and ANQGSEA. The CDR3 nucleotides are TGCAGCGGGTGGGGGGGGGATGAAAAACTGTTTTTT. It codes for CSGWGGDEKLFF.

This clone was seen more than once but under ten times. The chain couples TRBV5-1 to TRBJ2-3, with unresolved D. This CDR3 has 12 residues. V was trimmed by 5 bases and J by 5 bases, leaving 9 bases between them. Germline values: CDR1 SGHRS, CDR2 YFSETQ. For the CDR3, the DNA is TGCGCCAGCAGGGAGACGGGAGATACGCAGTATTTT. This gives the protein CASRETGDTQYF.

There are a few counts of this clone. The chain has TRBV23-1 and TRBJ2-7; possibly TRBD1 for D (6 bases). TRBV23-1 has ORF status, its function being uncertain. Trimming cost V 4 bases and J 3 bases, with 19 bases left between them. The CDR3 runs to 16 residues. DNA for the CDR3: TGCGCCAGCAGTCCCATGGACAGATCAGAACGCTACGAGCAGTACTTC. It translates to CASSPMDRSERYEQYF.

The chain recombines TRBV30 with TRBJ2-7, with 7 positions matching TRBD2. Germline loops: CDR1 GTSNPN, CDR2 SVGIG (reference sequence). The length of the CDR3 is 15 residues. V dropped 0 bases and J dropped 4; count of bases not matched to a gene: 9. CDR3 sequence (DNA): TGTGCCTGGAGTGTGACACGGCGGGGGTCTTACGAGCAGTACTTC. As protein: CAWSVTRRGSYEQYF.

This clone was seen a few times. The CDR3 DNA follows: TGCGCCAGCAGCCGAACGGGGCGGGGATCGCCCCAGCATTTT. Translating it yields CASSRTGRGSPQHF. The genes are TRBV4-3 and TRBJ1-5; D might be TRBD1 (5 bases). Trimming removed 4 bases at V and 9 bases at J, with 16 bases between. CDR1 is LGHNA, CDR2 YSLEER, per germline. The length of the CDR3 is 14 residues.

This clone was recorded a few times. The CDR3 is CASSPITGAGNQPQHF. The DNA for the CDR3 is TGTGCCAGCAGCCCGATTACAGGGGCAGGCAATCAGCCCCAGCATTTT. This chain links TRBV7-9 with TRBJ1-5, with 7 positions matching TRBD1. V shed 5 bases, J shed 2 bases, and the junction held 9 bases outside the gene matches. The CDR3 length is 16 residues. CDR1 and CDR2 from the germline V gene are SEHNR and FQNEAQ (reference sequence).

A few counts support this clone. The V gene is TRBV7-9, the J gene TRBJ1-1, with 7 bases matching TRBD1. This CDR3 is built from 15 residues. The V gene end was trimmed by 5 bases and the J gene end by 3 bases; junction bases not matched to a gene: 9. The germline V gene encodes CDR1 SEHNR and CDR2 FQNEAQ (reference sequence). The CDR3 reads CASSTAGTADTEAFF. The CDR3 bases are TGTGCCAGCAGCACGGCCGGGACAGCTGACACTGAAGCTTTCTTT.

The chain links TRBV11-2 to TRBJ1-1, with 7 bases matching TRBD1. J was trimmed by 1 base and V by 0 bases; bases with no gene match: 14. The germline V gene encodes CDR1 SGHAT and CDR2 FQNNGV. This CDR3 has 19 amino acids. CDR3 DNA: TGTGCCAGCAGCTTAGATCGATTCTCTTCCAGGGGGACGAACACTGAAGCTTTCTTT. Protein product: CASSLDRFSSRGTNTEAFF.

This chain uses TRBV2 with TRBJ2-3, with D perhaps TRBD2 (6 bases). Germline V gene sequence: CDR1 SNHLY, CDR2 FYNNEI. The CDR3 totals 17 residues. V was clipped by 10 bases and J by 0 bases, with 23 bases between them. This CDR3 reads CAIRREPLFGSTDTQYF. The CDR3 DNA reads as TGTGCCATCAGACGGGAGCCCCTTTTCGGTAGCACAGATACGCAGTATTTT.